This T cell receptor (beta chain) was found in a study of cytomegalovirus exposure and HLA in healthy donors (dated by TCRdb to about 2017). Notes on the research overall: In an earlier analysis of 587 of the donors, under 300 Gb of sequence data and 100 million or so unique TCR beta sequences from about 190 million T cells were reported. Among several hundred genotyped donors of the cohort, an average of about 240,000 unique TCR beta nucleotide sequences was sequenced per donor, of which 15% to 20% were non-productive. An earlier analysis of around 540 of the donors applied high-throughput TCR beta sequencing to assess whether each TCR beta V gene segment acted as functional or pseudogenic. A later analysis re-analyzed previously published TCR beta repertoires from about 730 donors and added high-resolution HLA genotyping to study TCR occurrence patterns. A later genetic analysis took genome-wide SNP genotypes for about three fifths of the roughly 700 donors and used that subset as a discovery cohort. An early release that covered 500 to 800 HLA-typed donors contained 300 to 350 gigabases of sequencing data and approximately 85 million unique TCR sequences. Typing coverage differed by locus: A, B, C, DRB1 and DQB1 were typed in roughly 620-630 donors, DQA1 in about 550, DPA1 in around 580, and DPB1 in roughly 450. Donor age, sex, ethnicity and CMV serostatus were compiled together with the repertoire data. Using immunosequencing, the study profiled T cell repertoires from 666 subjects and related those repertoires to cytomegalovirus serostatus. Every discovery cohort repertoire had been produced on one sequencing platform. The study combined high-throughput TCR immunosequencing, statistical association of individual TCRs with disease status, and machine learning to predict cytomegalovirus infection status. About five DR-DQ haplotypes were handled as single units for association and clustering, since linkage in the cohort was strong. Class I and class II HLA loci were covered by the typing at four-digit resolution. Rather than drawing on any new phenotypic data, the later analysis identified candidate immune exposures from TCR beta sequences and the way those sequences occurred across donors. A separate validation cohort of about 110 different subjects was used in addition to the approximately 670-subject first cohort. Among the roughly 390 genotyped donors, approximately 77% belonged to the genetic ancestry cluster associated with self-reported Caucasian donors. The study was designed to test whether signatures of past pathogen exposure could be identified by cataloging public T cell receptors. What the study reported, not specific to this receptor: At a false discovery rate of 0.05, a later analysis linked under 20,000 TCR beta sequences to specific HLA alleles. The study gave a list of under 200 TCR beta chains associated with cytomegalovirus. Roughly 15 rarely observed V segments, including chromosome 9 orphons, were excluded from the earlier analysis of almost 600 of the donors because counts were too low. Only TCR beta chains were sequenced in this cohort, and the absence of alpha or paired-chain data limited detectable features. In a later analysis, several top co-occurrence clusters were reported to appear linked to parvovirus B19, influenza, CMV and Epstein-Barr virus. The only immune exposure information available for the cohort was CMV serostatus. Broadly in line with IMGT annotations, most TCR beta V segments showed up in productive rearrangements about 87% or about 30% of the time in an earlier analysis of roughly 590 of the donors. Because some donors lacked HLA typing at each locus, the association tests relied only on the typed subset. A further reported finding was that TCR beta sequences accurately predicted the HLA-A and HLA-B alleles for most subjects in the first cohort. A few of the identified cytomegalovirus-associated TCR beta chains were confirmed in vitro to be specific for cytomegalovirus antigens. Assigning TCR associations to individual alleles was difficult when HLA alleles, especially DR and DQ, strongly co-occurred. In both the original and validation cohorts, the classifier was reported to diagnose cytomegalovirus status with high specificity and sensitivity. Some IMGT-functional V segments, including TRBV6-2 and TRBV6-3, could not be distinguished by the 87-base-pair reads and were therefore excluded. According to a later genetic analysis, donors in an Asian-associated ancestry cluster had fewer N-insertions in productive TCRs than the approximately 630-donor mean. Compared with equally common non-associated chains, HLA-associated TCR beta chains in a later analysis were more clonally expanded and had lower generation probabilities. Linkage disequilibrium might explain the correlated functional status among segregating V segments, but an unknown experimental factor could not be ruled out. The authors suggested that the approach could potentially be extended to other disease states and immunological phenotypes. A cluster of highly shared sequence variants was judged likely to be a technical artifact of the sequencing pipeline. V-gene and J-gene trimming of TCR beta chains was associated with a missense DCLRE1C variant in a later genetic analysis, and the association was replicated in an independent cohort. Most TCR sequences were observed very rarely across donors, whereas some public TCRs were present in many individuals. The presence/absence analyses assumed that sequencing depth was roughly uniform across donors, and that assumption may not be true. A later analysis found that most CMV-associated TCR beta chains appeared HLA-restricted, with HLA associations seemingly driven largely by CMV exposure. A later analysis found that TCR association rates varied across HLA loci, with DRB1 alleles showing the most associated TCRs and HLA-C alleles the fewest.

In total, 500 to 700 healthy bone marrow donors made up the cohort. At the time of sampling, all cohort members were nominally healthy, though unrecorded immune exposures were likely present. The donor tested CMV seronegative, placing the donor among the approximately 400 seronegative members of the cohort. Each donor provided a peripheral blood sample, and peripheral blood mononuclear cells were used for TCR beta sequencing. Genomic DNA extraction from the blood cell samples was performed with the Qiagen DNeasy Blood Extraction Kit. V is pared back by 4 bases and J by 4 bases, with 13 bases lying between the germline termini. There are 14 amino acids in the CDR3, from cysteine to phenylalanine inclusive. Kept here is only the CDR3 DNA, which spans 42 bases and is read in frame from base 1. CDR1 and CDR2, per the germline V gene (reference sequence), are LNHNV and YYDKDF. The library relied on the immunoSEQ multiplex PCR assay. The multiplex PCR relied on a mix of 60 forward primers for TCR Vbeta segments and 13 reverse primers for TCR Jbeta segments. Amplification of the CDR3 region of rearranged TCR beta genes was performed with a multiplex PCR assay on genomic DNA. On the Illumina HiSeq System, the amplified TCR beta libraries were sequenced as 87-base-pair reads. As for the authors' bioinformatics: In a later analysis, tens of millions of unique TCR beta chains were counted across the approximately 620 repertoires, and roughly 11 million of these chains were shared by at least two donors. To remove PCR and sequencing errors, raw reads were error-corrected and collapsed into unique sequences using a nearest-neighbor algorithm that merged closely related sequences. To assign V, D and J gene segments, CDR3 sequences were aligned to IMGT reference sequences. For a sequence to be retained, a match of at least six nucleotides was required to both a V gene segment and a J gene segment. Rearrangements were called productive when the CDR3 lacked stop codons and stayed in frame with V and J; all others were non-productive. Following IMGT convention, CDR3 was defined as the stretch from the second conserved V-encoded cysteine up to the conserved J-encoded phenylalanine. Sequences without an unambiguous match to a single V gene segment were excluded from the earlier analysis of 587 of the donors. An earlier analysis of a few hundred of the donors classified V segments as functional when productive rearrangements were above 56.7% and as segregating when the standard deviation between donors was above 5%. A statistical classification framework was built for diagnosing cytomegalovirus status from the catalog of TCR beta chain sequences. In a later analysis, TCR nucleotide sequences were compared against IMGT/GENE-DB human TR gene sequences so that V and J genes could be assigned. A later analysis assigned CDR3 sequences and most-parsimonious VDJ recombination scenarios with the TCRdist pipeline. A later analysis defined each TCR beta chain by its CDR3 amino acid sequence plus V-gene family, and excluded reads lacking a unique V-gene family. In a later analysis, approximately 640 highly shared, low-generation-probability nucleotide sequences were removed to address suspected cross-contamination and a sequencing artifact. In a later analysis, a clonal expansion index for each public chain was calculated from normalized within-repertoire ranks of inferred template counts. Generation probabilities in a later analysis came from a VDJ recombination model fitted to out-of-frame rearrangements, and those results were checked against IGoR. Hypergeometric tests were used in a later analysis to score TCR-TCR, TCR-HLA and TCR-CMV co-occurrence, with a repertoire-size bias correction applied to the TCR pairs. False discovery rates were estimated in a later analysis by permuting HLA or CMV assignments 20 times. In a later analysis, co-occurring TCRs were grouped with DBSCAN, and TCRdist sequence similarity was added when clustering was performed within HLA-allele-positive subsets. Co-occurrence clustering excluded repertoires with fewer than 30,000 or more than 120,000 public chains, plus five with anomalous nucleotide sharing. TCRdb re-hosts the immuneACCESS table, in-frame sequences only. Its copies lack some clones; in the studies checked, an unresolved V gene accounts for under half of them, and the cause for the rest is not known. V and J calls and clone size are those listed in that table; D and trimming were worked out from the DNA. The sample table holds 65,000 to 70,000 clones, of which around 77% were seen once. Together, the top ten hold 5.5% to 7% of the sample.

About this clone itself: The target of this receptor is not known. Base qualities are not provided; no much larger clone lies one nucleotide away.

This TCR came from a man in his fifties in good health and CMV-seronegative. The receptor chain draws on TRBV15 and TRBJ1-2, and perhaps TRBD1 as D gene, on 6 matching bases. Sequenced sample: PBMCs. The CDR3 protein sequence reads: CATSIKGVIYGYTF. The DNA sequence follows: TGTGCCACCAGCATAAAGGGGGTGATCTATGGCTACACCTTC.